This T cell receptor beta chain stems from a study of shared clonotypes between healthy human individuals. General study findings and limits: Researchers found naive subsets generally carried larger estimated richness than memory subsets. Unshared clonotypes carried lower generation probabilities than those common to all four donors. Among donors, the sharing of clonotypes was expected to be influenced by sequencing depth.

Note on this clone: The antigen remains undetermined.

Generated by immunoSEQ multiplex PCR, the TCRdb table keeps only in-frame clones and is missing some. The sample includes just over 2,000,000 clones, roughly 94% seen only once; the top ten take 0.1% to 0.15%. Trimming cost V 1 base and J 5 bases, with 15 bases left between them. In germline, CDR1 is SEHNR, CDR2 FQNEAQ (reference sequence). This CDR3 contains 16 residues. This chain uses TRBV7-9 with TRBJ1-5, with D possibly being TRBD1 (6 bases). This receptor was taken from a man between 18 and 35 years old in good health. Sequencing was performed on naive CD4+ T cells sorted from blood. The subset here: CD45RA+ positively selected. CDR3: CASSLVFGTSHQPQHF. Here the CDR3 DNA reads TGTGCCAGCAGCTTAGTCTTCGGGACATCCCATCAGCCCCAGCATTTT.